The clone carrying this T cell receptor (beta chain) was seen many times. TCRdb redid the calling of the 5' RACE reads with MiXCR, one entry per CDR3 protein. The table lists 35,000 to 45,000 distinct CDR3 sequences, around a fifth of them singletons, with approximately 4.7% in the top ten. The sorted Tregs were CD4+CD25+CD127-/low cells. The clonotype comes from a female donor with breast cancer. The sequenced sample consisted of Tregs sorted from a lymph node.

The CDR3 region is CASSKEISGANVLTF. CDR3 DNA: TGTGCCAGCAGTAAAGAAATCTCTGGGGCCAACGTCCTGACTTTC. The chain is built from TRBV28 and TRBJ2-6; D unresolved. The V end lost 5 bases, the J end lost 0 bases, and 8 bases lay between the germline ends. Germline V gene sequence: CDR1 MDHEN, CDR2 SYDVKM. The CDR3 contains 15 residues.